This TCR beta chain comes out of a study of siplizumab effects on memory and regulatory T cells. Study-wide points: Most proliferating CD4+ or CD8+ clones, roughly 75-97%, had no naive or memory assignment. Unstimulated subsets captured only a minor fraction of alloreactive clones. Reactions containing siplizumab showed mappable alloreactive CD4+ clones averaging about 70% Treg-derived, versus 25% to 30% in controls.

Comments on this clone: Its antigen is unidentified.

Germline-derived CDR1 and CDR2 are MNHEY and SMNVEV (reference sequence). With V trimmed by 7 bases and J by 6 bases, 7 bases remained unmatched. This CDR3 is built from 14 residues. Profiling relied on immunoSEQ multiplex PCR, and the TCRdb table lists in-frame clones only, not all of them. The sample lists 70,000 to 95,000 clones, 95% to 97% occurring once. Unstimulated naive, memory, effector memory and TEMRA subsets from a few donor pairs have been sequenced, the authors report. Sequenced material: naive CD4+ T cells sorted from blood. The V call is TRBV27, the J call TRBJ1-4, with 8 nucleotides matching TRBD1. The sequence derives from a human donor in good health. Here the CDR3 reads CASMPGQAYEKLFF. The CDR3 nucleotides read TGTGCCAGCATGCCGGGACAGGCATATGAAAAACTGTTTTTT.